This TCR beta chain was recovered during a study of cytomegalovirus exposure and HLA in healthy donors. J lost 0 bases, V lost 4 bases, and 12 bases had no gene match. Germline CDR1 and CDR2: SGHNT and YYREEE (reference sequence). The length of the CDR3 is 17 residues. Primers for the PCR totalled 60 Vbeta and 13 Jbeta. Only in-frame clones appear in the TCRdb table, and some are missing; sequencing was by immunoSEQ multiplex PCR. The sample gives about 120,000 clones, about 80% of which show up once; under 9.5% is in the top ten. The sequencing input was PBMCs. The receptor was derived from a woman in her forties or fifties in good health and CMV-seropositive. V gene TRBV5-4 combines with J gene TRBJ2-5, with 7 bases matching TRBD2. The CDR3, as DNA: TGTGCCAGCAGCCATAGGAGCGGGGCCAGGTACCAAGAGACCCAGTACTTC. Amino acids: CASSHRSGARYQETQYF.